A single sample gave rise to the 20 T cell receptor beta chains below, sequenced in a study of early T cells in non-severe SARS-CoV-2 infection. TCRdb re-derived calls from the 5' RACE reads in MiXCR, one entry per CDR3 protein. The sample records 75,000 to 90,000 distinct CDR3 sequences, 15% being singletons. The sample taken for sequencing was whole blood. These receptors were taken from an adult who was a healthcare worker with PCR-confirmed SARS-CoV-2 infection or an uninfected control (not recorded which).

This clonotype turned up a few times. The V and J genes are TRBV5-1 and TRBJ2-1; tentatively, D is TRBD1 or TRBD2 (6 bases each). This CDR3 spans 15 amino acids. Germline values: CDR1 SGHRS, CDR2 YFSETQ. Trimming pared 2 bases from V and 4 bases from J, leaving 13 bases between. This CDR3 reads CASSFTTGAYNEQFF. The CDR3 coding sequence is TGCGCCAGCAGCTTCACTACGGGGGCGTACAATGAGCAGTTCTTC.

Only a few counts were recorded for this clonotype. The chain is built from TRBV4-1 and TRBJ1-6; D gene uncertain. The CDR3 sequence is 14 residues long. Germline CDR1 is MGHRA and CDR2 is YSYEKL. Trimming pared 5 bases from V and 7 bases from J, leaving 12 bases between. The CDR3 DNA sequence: TGCGCCAGCAGCAGCCGGGCCCTAAATTCACCCCTCCACTTT. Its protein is CASSSRALNSPLHF.

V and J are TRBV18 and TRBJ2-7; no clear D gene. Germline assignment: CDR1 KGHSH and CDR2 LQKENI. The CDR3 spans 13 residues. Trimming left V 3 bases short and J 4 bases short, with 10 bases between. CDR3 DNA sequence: TGTGCCAGCTCACCTGCCGGATTGTACGAGCAGTACTTC. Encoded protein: CASSPAGLYEQYF.

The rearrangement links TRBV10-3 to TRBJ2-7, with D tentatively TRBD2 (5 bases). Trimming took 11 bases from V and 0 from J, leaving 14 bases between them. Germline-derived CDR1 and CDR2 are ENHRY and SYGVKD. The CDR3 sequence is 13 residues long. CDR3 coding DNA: TGTGCCGCCACCGCACTAGACTCCTACGAGCAGTACTTC. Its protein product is CAATALDSYEQYF.

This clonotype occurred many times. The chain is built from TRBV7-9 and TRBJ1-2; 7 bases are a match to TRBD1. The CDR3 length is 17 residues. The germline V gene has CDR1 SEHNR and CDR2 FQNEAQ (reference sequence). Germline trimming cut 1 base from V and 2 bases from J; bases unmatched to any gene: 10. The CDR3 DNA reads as TGTGCCAGCAGCTTAGTGCTGACAGGGAAGGACAACTATGGCTACACCTTC. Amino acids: CASSLVLTGKDNYGYTF. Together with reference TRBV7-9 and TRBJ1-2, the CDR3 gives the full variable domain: DTGVSQNPRHKITKRGQNVTFRCDPISEHNRLYWYRQTLGQGPEFLTYFQNEAQLEKSRLLSDRFSAERPKGSFSTLEIQRTEQGDSAMYLCASSLVLTGKDNYGYTFGSGTRLTVV.

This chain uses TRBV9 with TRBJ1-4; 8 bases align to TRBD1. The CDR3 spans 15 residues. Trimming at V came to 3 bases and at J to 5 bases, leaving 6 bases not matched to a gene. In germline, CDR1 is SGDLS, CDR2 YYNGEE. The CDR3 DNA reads TGTGCCAGCAGCGCCCAGGACAGGGTGAATGAAAAACTGTTTTTT. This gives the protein CASSAQDRVNEKLFF.

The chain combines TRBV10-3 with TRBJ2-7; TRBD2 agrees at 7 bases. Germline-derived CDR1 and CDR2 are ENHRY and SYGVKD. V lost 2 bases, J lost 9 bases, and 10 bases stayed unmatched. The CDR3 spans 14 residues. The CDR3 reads CAISEGLVPAGQYF. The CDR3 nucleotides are TGTGCCATCAGTGAGGGACTAGTGCCCGCTGGGCAGTACTTC.

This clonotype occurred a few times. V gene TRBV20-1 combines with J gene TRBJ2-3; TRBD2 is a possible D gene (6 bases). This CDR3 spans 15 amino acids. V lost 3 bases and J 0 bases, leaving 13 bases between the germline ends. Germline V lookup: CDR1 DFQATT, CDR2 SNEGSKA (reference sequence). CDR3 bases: TGCAGTGCTAGTTCCCGGGAGTCTAGCACAGATACGCAGTATTTT. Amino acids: CSASSRESSTDTQYF.

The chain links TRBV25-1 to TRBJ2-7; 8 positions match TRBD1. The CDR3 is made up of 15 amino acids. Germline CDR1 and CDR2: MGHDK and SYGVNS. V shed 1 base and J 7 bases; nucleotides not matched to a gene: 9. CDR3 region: CASSEFAGGADEQYF. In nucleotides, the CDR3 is TGTGCCAGCAGTGAATTTGCAGGGGGCGCGGATGAGCAGTACTTC.

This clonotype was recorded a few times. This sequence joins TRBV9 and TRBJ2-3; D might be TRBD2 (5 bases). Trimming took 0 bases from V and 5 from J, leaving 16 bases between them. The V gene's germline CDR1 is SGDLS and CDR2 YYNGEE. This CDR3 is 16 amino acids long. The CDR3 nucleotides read TGTGCCAGCAGCGTAGGGGGTGGGAGTGCTGGAGATACGCAGTATTTT. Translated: CASSVGGGSAGDTQYF.

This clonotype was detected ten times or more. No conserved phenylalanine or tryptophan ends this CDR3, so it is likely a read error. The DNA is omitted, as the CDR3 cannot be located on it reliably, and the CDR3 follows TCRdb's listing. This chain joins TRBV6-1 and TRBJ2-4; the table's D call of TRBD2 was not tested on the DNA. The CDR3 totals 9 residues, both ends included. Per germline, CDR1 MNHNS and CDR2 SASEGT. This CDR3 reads CASSERGRV.

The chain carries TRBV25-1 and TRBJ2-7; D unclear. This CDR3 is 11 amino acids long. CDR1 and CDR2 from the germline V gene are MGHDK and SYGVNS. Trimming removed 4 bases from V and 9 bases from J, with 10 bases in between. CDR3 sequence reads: CASSVATMQYF. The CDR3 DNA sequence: TGTGCCAGCAGTGTGGCTACGATGCAGTACTTC.

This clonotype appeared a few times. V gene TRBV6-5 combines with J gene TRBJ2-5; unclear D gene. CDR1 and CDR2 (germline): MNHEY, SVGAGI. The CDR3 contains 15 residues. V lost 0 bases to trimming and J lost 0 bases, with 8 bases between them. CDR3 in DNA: TGTGCCAGCAGTTACTCGACAATGTACCAAGAGACCCAGTACTTC. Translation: CASSYSTMYQETQYF.

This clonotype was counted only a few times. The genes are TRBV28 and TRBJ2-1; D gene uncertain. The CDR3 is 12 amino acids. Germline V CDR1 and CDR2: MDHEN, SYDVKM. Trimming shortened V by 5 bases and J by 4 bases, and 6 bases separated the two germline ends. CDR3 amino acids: CASSVFYNEQFF. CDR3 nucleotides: TGTGCCAGCAGTGTTTTTTACAATGAGCAGTTCTTC.

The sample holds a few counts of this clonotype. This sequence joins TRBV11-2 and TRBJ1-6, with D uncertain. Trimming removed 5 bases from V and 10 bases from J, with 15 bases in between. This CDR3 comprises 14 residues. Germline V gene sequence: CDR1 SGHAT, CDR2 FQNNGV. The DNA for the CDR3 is TGTGCCAGCAGCGAGAGTTGGGCGGGGTCACCCCTCCACTTT. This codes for CASSESWAGSPLHF.

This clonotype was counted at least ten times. The CDR3 reads CASTLVSGDTGELFF. DNA of the CDR3: TGTGCCAGCACCTTAGTTTCCGGGGACACCGGGGAGCTGTTTTTT. The chain has TRBV6-5 and TRBJ2-2, with D perhaps TRBD2 (5 bases). V lost 7 bases and J lost 3, with 15 bases in between. The CDR3 totals 15 residues. The V gene's germline CDR1 is MNHEY and CDR2 SVGAGI.

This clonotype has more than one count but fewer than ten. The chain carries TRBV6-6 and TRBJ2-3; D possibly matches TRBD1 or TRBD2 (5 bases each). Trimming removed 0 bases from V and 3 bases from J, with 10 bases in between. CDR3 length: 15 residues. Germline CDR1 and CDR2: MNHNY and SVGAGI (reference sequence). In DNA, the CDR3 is TGTGCCAGCAGTTACTCCAGGGACCTTACAGATACGCAGTATTTT. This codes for CASSYSRDLTDTQYF.

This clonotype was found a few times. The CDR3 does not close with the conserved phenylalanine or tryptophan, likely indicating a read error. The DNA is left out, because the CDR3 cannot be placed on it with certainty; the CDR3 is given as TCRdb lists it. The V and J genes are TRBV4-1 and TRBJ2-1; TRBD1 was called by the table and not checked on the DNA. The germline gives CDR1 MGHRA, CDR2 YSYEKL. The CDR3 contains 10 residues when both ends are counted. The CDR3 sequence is CASSPQASGV.

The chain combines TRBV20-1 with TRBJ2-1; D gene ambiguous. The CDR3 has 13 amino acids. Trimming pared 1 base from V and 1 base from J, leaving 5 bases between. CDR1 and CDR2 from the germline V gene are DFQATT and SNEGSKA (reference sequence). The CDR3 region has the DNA TGCAGTGCTAGAGGGGCGTCCTACAATGAGCAGTTCTTC. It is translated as CSARGASYNEQFF.

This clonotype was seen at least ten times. In nucleotides, the CDR3 is TGCGCCAGCAGCTTGGCGGGAGGCACAGATACGCAGTATTTT. Its translation: CASSLAGGTDTQYF. J is TRBJ2-3 and V is TRBV5-1; D possibly corresponds to TRBD2 (6 bases). From germline, CDR1 is SGHRS and CDR2 YFSETQ. This CDR3 spans 14 amino acids. The V gene lost 0 bases and the J gene lost 1 base, with 6 bases spanning the gap.